This T cell receptor beta chain is from a study of neoadjuvant anti-PD-1 for oral cavity cancer. Study-level background: Most patients had three to four biweekly doses of 3 mg/kg nivolumab before resection. Notes on the study in general: After neoadjuvant nivolumab, PBMC T cell clonality was significantly higher in non-responders than responders.

Blood libraries mostly used 400 to 500 ng genomic DNA, six replicates each. Repertoires were generated with immunoSEQ multiplex PCR, while TCRdb's copy carries only in-frame clones and drops some. Of roughly 68,000 clones listed, 70% to 90% were seen once; the top ten hold 2.5% to 3%. As for time point: after neoadjuvant nivolumab, at surgical resection. Stage II-IVA oral cavity squamous cell carcinoma was new and untreated by systemic or radiation therapy. CDR1 is LNHDA, CDR2 SQIVND, per germline (reference sequence). V lost 3 bases, J lost 8 bases, and 13 bases lay in between. This CDR3 region has 13 residues. Comment on this clone: As yet, its antigen is unknown.

This chain uses TRBV19 with TRBJ1-2, with unresolved D. The sample consisted of PBMCs, taken after nivolumab (anti-PD-1) treatment. The sequence derives from a person aged 35-79 years with oral cavity squamous cell carcinoma. The CDR3 protein is CASSILGWYGYTF. CDR3 nucleotide sequence: TGTGCCAGTAGTATTTTGGGATGGTACGGCTACACCTTC.